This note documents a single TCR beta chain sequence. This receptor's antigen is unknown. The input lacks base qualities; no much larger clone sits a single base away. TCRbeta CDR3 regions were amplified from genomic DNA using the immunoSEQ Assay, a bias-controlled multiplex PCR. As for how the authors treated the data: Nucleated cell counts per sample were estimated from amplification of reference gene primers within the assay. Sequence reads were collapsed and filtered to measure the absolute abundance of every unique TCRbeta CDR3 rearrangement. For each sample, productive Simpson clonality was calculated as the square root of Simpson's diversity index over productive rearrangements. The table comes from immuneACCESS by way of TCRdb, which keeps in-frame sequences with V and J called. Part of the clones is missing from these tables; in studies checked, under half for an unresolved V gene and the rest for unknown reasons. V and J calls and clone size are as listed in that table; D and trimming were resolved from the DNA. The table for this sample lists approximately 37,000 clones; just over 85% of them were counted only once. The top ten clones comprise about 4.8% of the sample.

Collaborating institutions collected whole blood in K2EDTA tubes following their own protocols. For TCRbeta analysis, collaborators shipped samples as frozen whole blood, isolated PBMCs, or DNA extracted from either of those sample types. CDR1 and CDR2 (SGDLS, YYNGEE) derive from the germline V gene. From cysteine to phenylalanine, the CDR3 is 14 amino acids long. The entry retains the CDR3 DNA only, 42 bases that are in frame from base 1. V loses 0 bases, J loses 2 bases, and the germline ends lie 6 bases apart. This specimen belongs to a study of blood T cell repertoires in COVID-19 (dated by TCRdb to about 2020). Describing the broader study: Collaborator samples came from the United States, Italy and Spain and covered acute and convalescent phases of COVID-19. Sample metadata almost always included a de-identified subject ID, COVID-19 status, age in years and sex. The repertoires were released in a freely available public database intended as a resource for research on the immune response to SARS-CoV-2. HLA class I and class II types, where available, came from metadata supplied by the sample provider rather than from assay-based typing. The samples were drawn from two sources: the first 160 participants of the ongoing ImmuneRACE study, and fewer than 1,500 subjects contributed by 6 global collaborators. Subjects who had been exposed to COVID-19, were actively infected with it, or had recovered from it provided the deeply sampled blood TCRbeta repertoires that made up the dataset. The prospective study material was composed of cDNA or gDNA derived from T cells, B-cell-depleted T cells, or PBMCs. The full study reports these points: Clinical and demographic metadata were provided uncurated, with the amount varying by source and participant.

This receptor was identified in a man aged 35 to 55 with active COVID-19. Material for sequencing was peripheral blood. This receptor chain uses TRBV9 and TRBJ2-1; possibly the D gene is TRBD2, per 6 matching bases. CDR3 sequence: CASSVGGAYNEQFF. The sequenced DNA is TGTGCCAGCAGCGTAGGGGGGGCCTACAATGAGCAGTTCTTC.